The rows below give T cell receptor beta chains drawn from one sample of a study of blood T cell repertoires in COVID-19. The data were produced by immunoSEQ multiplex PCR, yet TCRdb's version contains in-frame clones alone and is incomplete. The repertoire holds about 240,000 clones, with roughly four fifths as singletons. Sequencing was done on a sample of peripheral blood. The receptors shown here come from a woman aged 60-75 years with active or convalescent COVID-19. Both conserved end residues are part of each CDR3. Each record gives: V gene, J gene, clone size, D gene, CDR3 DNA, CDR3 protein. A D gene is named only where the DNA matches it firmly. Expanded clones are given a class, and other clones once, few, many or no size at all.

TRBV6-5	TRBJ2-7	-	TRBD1	TGTGCCAGCAGTTACTCATCCAGGGGGCGCTCCTACGAGCAGTACTTC	CASSYSSRGRSYEQYF
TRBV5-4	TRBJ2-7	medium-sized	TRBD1	TGTGCCAGCAGCCGTGGGACAGGGTCCTACGAGCAGTACTTC	CASSRGTGSYEQYF
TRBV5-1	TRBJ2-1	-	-	TGCGCCAGCAGCTTGGCGGGTAATGAGCAGTTCTTC	CASSLAGNEQFF
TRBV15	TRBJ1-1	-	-	TGTGCCACCAGCAGGAGCCGGCGGTTGAACACTGAAGCTTTCTTT	CATSRSRRLNTEAFF
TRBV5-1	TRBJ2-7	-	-	TGCGCCAGCAGCCGAGGAACCTACGAGCAGTACTTC	CASSRGTYEQYF
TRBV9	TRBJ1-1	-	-	TGTGCCAGCAGCGTATCACTAACAGGGCCAGTCGGGGACACTGAAGCTTTCTTT	CASSVSLTGPVGDTEAFF
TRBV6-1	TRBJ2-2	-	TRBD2	TGTGCCAGCAGTGTACCTAGACTAGCGGGGGGGGAGAACACCGGGGAGCTGTTTTTT	CASSVPRLAGGENTGELFF
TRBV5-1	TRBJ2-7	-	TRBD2	TGCGCCAGCAGCTCACGACTAGCGGGACCCTACGAGCAGTACTTC	CASSSRLAGPYEQYF
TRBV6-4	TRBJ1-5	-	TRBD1	TGTGCCAGCAGTGACGCCGACAGGGCCGGGGCTTATAGCAATCAGCCCCAGCATTTT	CASSDADRAGAYSNQPQHF
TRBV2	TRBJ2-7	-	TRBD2	TGTGCCAGCAGGGACGCGGGGGGGGCCTACGAGCAGTACTTC	CASRDAGGAYEQYF
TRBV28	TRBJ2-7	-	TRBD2	TGTGCCAGCCTATCCCTCACGGGGGGGCCCTGGGAGCAGTACTTC	CASLSLTGGPWEQYF
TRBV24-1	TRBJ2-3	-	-	TGTGCCACCAGTCCGCAGGGGCCTTCAGATACGCAGTATTTT	CATSPQGPSDTQYF
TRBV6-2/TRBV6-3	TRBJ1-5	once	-	TGTGCCAGCAGTTTACAGGAAAATCAGCCCCAGCATTTT	CASSLQENQPQHF
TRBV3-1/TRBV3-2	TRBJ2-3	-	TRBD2	TGTGCCAGCAGCCAGTTGTTAGCGGGGTCGGCGACGCAGTATTTT	CASSQLLAGSATQYF
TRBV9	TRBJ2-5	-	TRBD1	TGTGCCAGCAGCGTAAGGGGACAGGGGGAATATGGAGAGACCCAGTACTTC	CASSVRGQGEYGETQYF
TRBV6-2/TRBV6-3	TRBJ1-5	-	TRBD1	TGTGCCAGCAGCTCCAGGGGGCGCGAATTGGGGCAGCCCCAGCATTTT	CASSSRGRELGQPQHF
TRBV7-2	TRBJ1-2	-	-	TGTGCCAGCAGCTTATTGGCAGGGGATGGCTACACCTTC	CASSLLAGDGYTF
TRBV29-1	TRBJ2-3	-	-	TGCAGCGTCCTGGACTACCTACAGAGCACAGATACGCAGTATTTT	CSVLDYLQSTDTQYF
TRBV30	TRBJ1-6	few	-	TGTGCCTGGAGTGTAACGGGGATCGATAATTCACCCCTCCACTTT	CAWSVTGIDNSPLHF
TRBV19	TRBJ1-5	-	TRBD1	TGTGCCAGTAGTATTGAGGACAGGGGCAACCTGCCCCAGCATTTT	CASSIEDRGNLPQHF
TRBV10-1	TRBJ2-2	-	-	TGCGCCAGCAGTGTGGGGGGTTTGAACACCGGGGAGCTGTTTTTT	CASSVGGLNTGELFF
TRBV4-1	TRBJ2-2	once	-	TGCGCCAGTGCGTTTGGGACACCGAACACCGGGGAGCTGTTTTTT	CASAFGTPNTGELFF
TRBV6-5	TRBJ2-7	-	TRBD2	TGTGCCAGCAGACCAATTCAGCGGGGATCCTACGAGCAGTACTTC	CASRPIQRGSYEQYF
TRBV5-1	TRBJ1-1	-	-	TGCGCCAGCAGCTTCAGGGCCCCGAACACTGAAGCTTTCTTT	CASSFRAPNTEAFF
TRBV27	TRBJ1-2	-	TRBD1	TGTGCCAGTAGAAAGTTGGGACAGGCATATGGCTACACCTTC	CASRKLGQAYGYTF
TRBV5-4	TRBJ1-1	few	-	TGTGCCAGCAGCTCCCAGGGACACCTGAACACTGAAGCTTTCTTT	CASSSQGHLNTEAFF
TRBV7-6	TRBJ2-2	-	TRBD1	TGTGCCAGCAGCCCGGGGCAGGGGGCCCGGGGCACCGGGGAGCTGTTTTTT	CASSPGQGARGTGELFF
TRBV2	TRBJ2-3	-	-	TGTGCCAGCACCTTGGGGGGAAAGGGGCAGTATTTT	CASTLGGKGQYF
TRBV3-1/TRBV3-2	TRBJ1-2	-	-	TGTGCCAGCAGCCAAGCCCGGAGGGGCTACACCTTC	CASSQARRGYTF
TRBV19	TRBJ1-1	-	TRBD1	TGTGCCAGTAGTATCCCAGGGGACAGGGGCACTGAAGCTTTCTTT	CASSIPGDRGTEAFF
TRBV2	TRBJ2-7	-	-	TGTGCCAGCACCATAAACCCAATGGGGGGTACCTACGAGCAGTACTTC	CASTINPMGGTYEQYF
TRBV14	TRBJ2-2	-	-	TGTGCCAGCAGCAACAGACTAGCCGGGGAGCTGTTTTTT	CASSNRLAGELFF
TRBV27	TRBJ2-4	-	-	TGTGCCAGCAGACCGATGAATTCACTAGCCAAAAACATTCAGTACTTC	CASRPMNSLAKNIQYF
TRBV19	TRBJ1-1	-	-	TGTGCCAGTAGGGACAGGAACACTGAAGCTTTCTTT	CASRDRNTEAFF
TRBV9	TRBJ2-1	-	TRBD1	TGTGCCAGCAGCGCGGGAATCGACAGGGGGATCAATGAGCAGTTCTTC	CASSAGIDRGINEQFF
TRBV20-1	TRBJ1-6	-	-	TGCAGTGCTAGTACAGACCCCCTCCACTTT	CSASTDPLHF
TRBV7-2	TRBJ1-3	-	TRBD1	TGTGCCAGCAGCTTGGACAGGGGCGCGCTGGGAAACACCATATATTTT	CASSLDRGALGNTIYF
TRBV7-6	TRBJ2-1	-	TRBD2	TGTGCCAGCAGCCGGACTAGCGGGGGCCTTTACAATGAGCAGTTCTTC	CASSRTSGGLYNEQFF
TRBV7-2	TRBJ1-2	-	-	TGTGCCAGCAGCCCGATGGGGCAGGGGTATGGCTACACCTTC	CASSPMGQGYGYTF
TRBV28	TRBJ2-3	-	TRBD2	TGTGCCAGCAGTTCTCCCCTAGCGGGGGGCCACACAGATACGCAGTATTTT	CASSSPLAGGHTDTQYF
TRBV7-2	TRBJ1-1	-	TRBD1	TGTGCCAGCAGCACTTACAGGGGGCAGGGTGAAGCTTTCTTT	CASSTYRGQGEAFF
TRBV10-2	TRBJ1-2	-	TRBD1	TGCGCCAGCAGTGAGTCGCCGGGACAGCCCTTAGGGCACTATGGCTACACCTTC	CASSESPGQPLGHYGYTF
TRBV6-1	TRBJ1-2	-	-	TGTGCCAGCAGTGTGAGGGGAGGGGGATCTAACTATGGCTACACCTTC	CASSVRGGGSNYGYTF
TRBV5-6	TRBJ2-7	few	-	TGTGCCAGCAGCTCCGGAGGGACAGCTAATCACTACGAGCAGTACTTC	CASSSGGTANHYEQYF
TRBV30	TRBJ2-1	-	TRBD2	TGTGCCTGGAGTGCAGCGGGGGGCTTTGAGCAGTTCTTC	CAWSAAGGFEQFF
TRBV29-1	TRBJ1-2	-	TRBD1	TGCAGCGTGAGTTCCCACCTCAGACAGGGTGAAGGCTACACCTTC	CSVSSHLRQGEGYTF
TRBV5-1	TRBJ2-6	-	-	TGCGCCAGCAGCGGAGGCAACTCTGGGGCCAACGTCCTGACTTTC	CASSGGNSGANVLTF
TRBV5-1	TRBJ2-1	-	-	TGCGCCAGCAGCTTGGAGAGTGAGTACAATGAGCAGTTCTTC	CASSLESEYNEQFF
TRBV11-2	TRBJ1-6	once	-	TGTGCCAGCAGCTTAGATACTAGCCTCCACTTT	CASSLDTSLHF
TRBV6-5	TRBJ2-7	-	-	TGTGCCAGCAGGAACCTCGGACAGAATAACTACGAGCAGTACTTC	CASRNLGQNNYEQYF
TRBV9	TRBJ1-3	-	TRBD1	TGTGCCAGCAGCTCCGACAGGGCTGGAAACACCATATATTTT	CASSSDRAGNTIYF
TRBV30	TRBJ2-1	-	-	TGTGCCTGGAGTGTGCGCAATGAGCAGTTCTTC	CAWSVRNEQFF
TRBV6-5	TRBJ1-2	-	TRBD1	TGTGCCAGCAGGGGGCAGGGGGCTGTCTATGGCTACACCTTC	CASRGQGAVYGYTF
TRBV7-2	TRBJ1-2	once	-	TGTGCCAGCAGCTCAAGGACTTATGGCTACACCTTC	CASSSRTYGYTF
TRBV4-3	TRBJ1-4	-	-	TGCGCCAGCAGCCAAGATCACAGGACAGAAGCTAATGAAAAACTGTTTTTT	CASSQDHRTEANEKLFF
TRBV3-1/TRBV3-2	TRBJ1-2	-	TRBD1	TGTGCCAGCAGCCAAAGCGACAGGGGGTATTTTGGCTACACCTTC	CASSQSDRGYFGYTF
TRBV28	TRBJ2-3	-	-	TGTGCCAGTGGGGGGGCAAACACAGATACGCAGTATTTT	CASGGANTDTQYF